The entry below describes one T cell receptor (beta chain). The repertoire was sequenced with immunoSEQ multiplex PCR; TCRdb's copy has only in-frame clones and lacks some. The sample yields 94,000 or so clones, over 85% seen once. The sample originates from a study of siplizumab effects on memory and regulatory T cells. Trimming removed 3 bases from V and 0 bases from J, with 9 bases in between. CDR1 is SGHAT and CDR2 is FQDESV in the germline V gene (reference sequence). The CDR3 totals 15 residues. The specimen was CD8+ T cells sorted from blood. The V call is TRBV11-1, the J call TRBJ2-1; D remains ambiguous. The receptor comes from a human donor in good health. CDR3: CASSLADISYNEQFF. DNA of the CDR3: TGTGCCAGCAGCTTGGCGGATATCTCCTACAATGAGCAGTTCTTC. Looking up the rest from reference TRBV11-1 and TRBJ2-1 gives the full variable domain: EAEVAQSPRYKITEKSQAVAFWCDPISGHATLYWYRQILGQGPELLVQFQDESVVDDSQLPKDRFSAERLKGVDSTLKIQPAELGDSAMYLCASSLADISYNEQFFGPGTRLTVL.